This record looks at one TCR beta chain sequence and its context. CDR1 and CDR2 from the germline V gene are LNHNV and YYDKDF (reference sequence). The CDR3 runs 16 residues. V lost 4 bases and J lost 3, with 16 bases in between. The data belong to a study of siplizumab effects on memory and regulatory T cells. Generated by immunoSEQ multiplex PCR, the TCRdb table keeps only in-frame clones and is missing some. Of some 120,000 clones in the sample, just under 95% were seen once. The J gene is TRBJ2-1, the V gene TRBV15, with D unresolved. The sequence came from a human donor in good health. The sample consisted of non-Treg CD4+ T cells sorted from blood. The CDR3 nucleotides read TGTGCCACCAGCACGTACCCCCGACCGCTCTACAATGAGCAGTTCTTC. Residues: CATSTYPRPLYNEQFF.